The rows below give T cell receptor beta chains drawn from one sample of a study of blood T cell repertoires in COVID-19. Some clones are missing from TCRdb's copy, which holds only in-frame ones; the method was immunoSEQ multiplex PCR. The sample holds 250,000 to 350,000 clones, approximately 85% seen once. Sequenced: PBMCs or T cells enriched from blood (not recorded which). The receptors shown here come from a woman in her twenties or thirties who had recovered from COVID-19. CDR3s include the opening cysteine and the closing phenylalanine or tryptophan. The order of the fields is D gene, clone size, J gene, V gene, CDR3 protein, CDR3 DNA. D genes are given only for firm matches. The listing skips clone size in some rows; elsewhere it reads once, few, many or a size class.

D: NA
size: NA
J: TRBJ1-2
V: TRBV2
CDR3: CASSERVDRNYGYTF
DNA: TGTGCCAGCAGTGAAAGGGTAGACAGGAACTATGGCTACACCTTC

D: TRBD1
size: NA
J: TRBJ1-5
V: TRBV28
CDR3: CASSLPGTDQPQHF
DNA: TGTGCCAGCAGTTTGCCCGGGACAGATCAGCCCCAGCATTTT

D: TRBD1
size: NA
J: TRBJ1-5
V: TRBV19
CDR3: CASNRQGSNQPQHF
DNA: TGTGCCAGCAACCGACAGGGGAGCAATCAGCCCCAGCATTTT

D: NA
size: NA
J: TRBJ2-2
V: TRBV7-3
CDR3: CASSQGTGELFF
DNA: TGTGCCAGCAGTCAGGGGACCGGGGAGCTGTTTTTT

D: TRBD1
size: once
J: TRBJ2-1
V: TRBV28
CDR3: CASWDRVYNEQFF
DNA: TGTGCCAGTTGGGACAGGGTATACAATGAGCAGTTCTTC

D: NA
size: NA
J: TRBJ2-3
V: TRBV6-1
CDR3: CASSEARKLGDTQYF
DNA: TGTGCCAGCAGTGAAGCGAGGAAACTTGGAGATACGCAGTATTTT

D: NA
size: NA
J: TRBJ2-1
V: TRBV6-2/TRBV6-3
CDR3: CASSDPLAQQFF
DNA: TGTGCCAGCAGCGATCCTCTAGCTCAGCAGTTCTTC

D: TRBD1
size: NA
J: TRBJ1-4
V: TRBV6-1
CDR3: CASSTGVREEKLFF
DNA: TGTGCCAGCAGTACAGGGGTAAGAGAGGAAAAACTGTTTTTT

D: NA
size: NA
J: TRBJ2-6
V: TRBV5-1
CDR3: CASSLAGSSGANVLTF
DNA: TGCGCCAGCAGCTTGGCGGGGAGCTCTGGGGCCAACGTCCTGACTTTC

D: NA
size: NA
J: TRBJ1-2
V: TRBV11-3
CDR3: CASSYTGIIGYTF
DNA: TGTGCCAGCAGCTACACAGGGATCATTGGCTACACCTTC

D: NA
size: NA
J: TRBJ1-4
V: TRBV28
CDR3: CASSDRQLFF
DNA: TGTGCCAGCAGTGACCGACAGTTGTTTTTT

D: NA
size: once
J: TRBJ2-2
V: TRBV9
CDR3: CASSPRQDPGELFF
DNA: TGTGCCAGCAGCCCCCGACAGGATCCCGGGGAGCTGTTTTTT